Listed below are T cell receptor beta chains from one sample, sequenced in a study of post-analysis software for immune sequencing data. TCRdb re-called the PCR reads through MiXCR, storing one row per CDR3 protein. The sample includes about 770,000 distinct CDR3 sequences, 46% of them seen just once. Sequencing input: blood. The source of these receptors is a girl between 5 and 17 years old with multiple sclerosis. Each CDR3 is given with its conserved first and last residue. The D gene is left open where the match is weak. A clone size is listed for some rows: how often the clone was seen (once, few, many), or a class if it is expanded.

. | . | TRBJ2-5 | TRBV29-1 | TGCAGCGCCGAAGGGGCAGGCCCAGAGACCCAGTACTTC | CSAEGAGPETQYF
. | . | TRBJ1-2 | TRBV29-1 | TGCAGCGTGATGACAGGAGAGAACTATGGCTACACCTTC | CSVMTGENYGYTF
once | . | TRBJ2-1 | TRBV11-2 | TGTGCCAGCAGCTTAGACAGTCAAACCCACAATGAGCAGTTCTTC | CASSLDSQTHNEQFF
few | TRBD2 | TRBJ2-7 | TRBV5-8 | TGTGCCAGCAGCTTGCTAGCGGCTGACGAGCAGTACTTC | CASSLLAADEQYF
. | . | TRBJ2-1 | TRBV27 | TGTGCCAGCAGCGCTCAGTGGTACAATGAGCAGTTCTTC | CASSAQWYNEQFF
. | . | TRBJ1-2 | TRBV6-2/TRBV6-3 | TGTGCCAGCAGTTCCGGGGGGCAAGGCTACACCTTC | CASSSGGQGYTF
. | . | TRBJ2-5 | TRBV20-1 | TGCAGTGCTAGAGATTATCGCCGAGCCCGTGGGGCCCAGTACTTC | CSARDYRRARGAQYF
. | . | TRBJ2-5 | TRBV5-1 | TGCGCCAGCAGCCAGCGGAGAGGACTCCAAGAGACCCAGTACTTC | CASSQRRGLQETQYF
. | . | TRBJ2-7 | TRBV7-2 | TGTGCCAGCAGCTTAGTGGGACTGAACTCCTACGAGCAGTACTTC | CASSLVGLNSYEQYF
once | TRBD2 | TRBJ2-3 | TRBV6-5 | TGTGCCAGCAAACCGCTAGCGGGAGTACGCGATACGCAGTATTTT | CASKPLAGVRDTQYF
. | TRBD1 | TRBJ1-4 | TRBV29-1 | TGCAGCGGGGGACAGGGCCCCGAAAAACTGTTTTTT | CSGGQGPEKLFF
few | TRBD2 | TRBJ2-3 | TRBV29-1 | TGCAGCGTTCTAGCGGGAGTCGCTAGCACAGATACGCAGTATTTT | CSVLAGVASTDTQYF
few | . | TRBJ1-2 | TRBV29-1 | TGCAGCGTTGGTTGGGATAACTATGGCTACACCTTC | CSVGWDNYGYTF
. | . | TRBJ2-3 | TRBV5-1 | TGCGCCAGCAGCTGGAGACAGCCTGGCACAGATACGCAGTATTTT | CASSWRQPGTDTQYF
few | TRBD1 | TRBJ2-5 | TRBV4-1 | TGCGCCAGCAGCCAAGGGACAGGGGCACAAGAGACCCAGTACTTC | CASSQGTGAQETQYF
few | TRBD1 | TRBJ2-1 | TRBV20-1 | TGCAGTGCCCGCGACAGGGTAAACTACAATGAGCAGTTCTTC | CSARDRVNYNEQFF
. | . | TRBJ2-1 | TRBV7-3 | TGTGCCAGCAGCAACCACCACACGGACGAGCAGTTCTTC | CASSNHHTDEQFF
. | TRBD1 | TRBJ2-7 | TRBV13 | TGTGCCAGCAGCATAGGGACAGCCTACGAGCAGTACTTC | CASSIGTAYEQYF
. | TRBD1 | TRBJ2-7 | TRBV6-6 | TGTGCCAGCAGTACAGGGGGTCTTCCATCCTACGAGCAGTACTTC | CASSTGGLPSYEQYF
few | . | TRBJ2-1 | TRBV6-2/TRBV6-3 | TGTGCCAGCAGCCCGACCGCTGCCTACAATGAGCAGTTCTTC | CASSPTAAYNEQFF
. | TRBD1 | TRBJ2-6 | TRBV5-5 | TGTGCCAGGGGAGAGGGACAGGGAAATCTCTCTGGGGCCAACGTCCTGACTTTC | CARGEGQGNLSGANVLTF
. | . | TRBJ1-2 | TRBV7-9 | TGTGCCAGCAGCTCCACCGGGGTCAACCTCGGCTACACCTTC | CASSSTGVNLGYTF
few | . | TRBJ2-3 | TRBV12-3/TRBV12-4 | TGTGCCAGCAGTCCCGGGACTGAATTCAGCACAGATACGCAGTATTTT | CASSPGTEFSTDTQYF
many | . | TRBJ2-5 | TRBV5-1 | TGCGCCAGCAGCTTGGGTGCTGTGGGAGAGACCCAGTACTTC | CASSLGAVGETQYF
. | TRBD2 | TRBJ2-1 | TRBV3-1 | TGTGCCAGCAGCCCCCCGGCAACTAGCGGACGCTCCTACAATGAGCAGTTCTTC | CASSPPATSGRSYNEQFF
. | TRBD1 | TRBJ1-6 | TRBV9 | TGTGCCAGCAGCGTTGAACCGGGACAGGATTCACCCCTCCACTTT | CASSVEPGQDSPLHF
. | . | TRBJ2-1 | TRBV5-1 | TGCGCCAGCAGGGGCGGGCCTGCCTACAATGAGCAGTTCTTC | CASRGGPAYNEQFF
once | . | TRBJ1-1 | TRBV24-1 | TGTGCCACCAGTGATCCGGGTGAGACTGAAGCTTTCTTT | CATSDPGETEAFF
. | TRBD1 | TRBJ1-4 | TRBV6-4 | TGTGCCAGCAGTGGGAACCGGGACAGCAATGAAAAACTGTTTTTT | CASSGNRDSNEKLFF
few | TRBD2 | TRBJ2-1 | TRBV7-2 | TGTGCCAGCAGTTTCCGACTAGCGGGAGGGCTGTACAATGAGCAGTTCTTC | CASSFRLAGGLYNEQFF